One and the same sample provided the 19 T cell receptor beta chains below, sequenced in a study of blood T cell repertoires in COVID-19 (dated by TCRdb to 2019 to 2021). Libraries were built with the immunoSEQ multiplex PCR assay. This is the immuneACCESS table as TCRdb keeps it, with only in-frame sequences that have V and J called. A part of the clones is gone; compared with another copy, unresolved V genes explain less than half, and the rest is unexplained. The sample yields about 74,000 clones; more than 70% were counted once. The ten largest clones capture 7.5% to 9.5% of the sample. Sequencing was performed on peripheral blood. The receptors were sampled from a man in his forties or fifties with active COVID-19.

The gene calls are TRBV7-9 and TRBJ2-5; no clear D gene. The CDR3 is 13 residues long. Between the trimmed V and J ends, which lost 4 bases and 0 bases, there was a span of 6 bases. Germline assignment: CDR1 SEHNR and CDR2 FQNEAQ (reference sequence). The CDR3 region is CASSYLYQETQYF. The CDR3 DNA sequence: TGTGCCAGCAGCTACTTGTACCAAGAGACCCAGTACTTC.

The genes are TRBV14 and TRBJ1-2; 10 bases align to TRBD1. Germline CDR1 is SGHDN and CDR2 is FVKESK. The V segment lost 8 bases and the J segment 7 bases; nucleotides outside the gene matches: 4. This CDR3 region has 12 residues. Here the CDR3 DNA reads TGTGCCAGCGGTGACAGGGGGCTTGGCTACACCTTC. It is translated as CASGDRGLGYTF.

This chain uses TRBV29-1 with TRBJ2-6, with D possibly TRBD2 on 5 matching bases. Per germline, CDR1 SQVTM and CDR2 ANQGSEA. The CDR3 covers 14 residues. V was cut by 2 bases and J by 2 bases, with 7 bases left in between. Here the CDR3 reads CSVETRAGANVLTF. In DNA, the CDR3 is TGCAGCGTTGAAACTAGGGCTGGGGCCAACGTCCTGACTTTC.

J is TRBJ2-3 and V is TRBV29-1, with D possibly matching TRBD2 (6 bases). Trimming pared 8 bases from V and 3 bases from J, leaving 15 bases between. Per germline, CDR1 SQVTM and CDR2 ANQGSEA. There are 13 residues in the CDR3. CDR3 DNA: TGCAGCCTGCGGGACCTCTGGACAGATACGCAGTATTTT. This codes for CSLRDLWTDTQYF.

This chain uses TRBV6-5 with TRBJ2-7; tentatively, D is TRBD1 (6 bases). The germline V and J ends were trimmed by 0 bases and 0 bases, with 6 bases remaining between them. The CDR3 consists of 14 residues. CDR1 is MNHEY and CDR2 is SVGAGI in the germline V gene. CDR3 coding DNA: TGTGCCAGCAGTTACTCGGGGGCCTCCTACGAGCAGTACTTC. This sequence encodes CASSYSGASYEQYF.

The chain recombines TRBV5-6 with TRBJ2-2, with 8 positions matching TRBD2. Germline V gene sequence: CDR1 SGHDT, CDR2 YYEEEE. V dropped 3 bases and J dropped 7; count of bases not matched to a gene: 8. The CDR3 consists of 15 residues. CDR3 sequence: CASSSGLGGVGELFF. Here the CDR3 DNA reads TGTGCCAGCAGCTCGGGACTAGGCGGAGTCGGGGAGCTGTTTTTT. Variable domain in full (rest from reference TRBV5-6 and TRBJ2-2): DAGVTQSPTHLIKTRGQQVTLRCSPKSGHDTVSWYQQALGQGPQFIFQYYEEEERQRGNFPDRFSGHQFPNYSSELNVNALLLGDSALYLCASSSGLGGVGELFFGEGSRLTVL.

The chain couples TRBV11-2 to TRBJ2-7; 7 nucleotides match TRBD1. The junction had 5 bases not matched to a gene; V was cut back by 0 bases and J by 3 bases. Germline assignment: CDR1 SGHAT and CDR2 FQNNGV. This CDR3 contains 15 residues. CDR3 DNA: TGTGCCAGCAGCTTAGAACCGGGACAGAACTACGAGCAGTACTTC. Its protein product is CASSLEPGQNYEQYF. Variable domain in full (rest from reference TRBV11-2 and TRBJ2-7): EAGVAQSPRYKIIEKRQSVAFWCNPISGHATLYWYQQILGQGPKLLIQFQNNGVVDDSQLPKDRFSAERLKGVDSTLKIQPAKLEDSAVYLCASSLEPGQNYEQYFGPGTRLTVT.

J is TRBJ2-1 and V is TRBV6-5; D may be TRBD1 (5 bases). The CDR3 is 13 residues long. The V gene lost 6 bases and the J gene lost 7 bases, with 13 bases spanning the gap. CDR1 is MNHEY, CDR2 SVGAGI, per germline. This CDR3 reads CASSPPGRNEQFF. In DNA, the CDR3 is TGTGCCAGCAGCCCACCAGGGCGGAATGAGCAGTTCTTC.

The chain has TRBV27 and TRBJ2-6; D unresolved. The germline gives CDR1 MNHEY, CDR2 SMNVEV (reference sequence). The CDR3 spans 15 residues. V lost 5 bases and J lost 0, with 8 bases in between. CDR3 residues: CASSLTPSGANVLTF. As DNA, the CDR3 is TGTGCCAGCAGTCTCACTCCCTCTGGGGCCAACGTCCTGACTTTC.

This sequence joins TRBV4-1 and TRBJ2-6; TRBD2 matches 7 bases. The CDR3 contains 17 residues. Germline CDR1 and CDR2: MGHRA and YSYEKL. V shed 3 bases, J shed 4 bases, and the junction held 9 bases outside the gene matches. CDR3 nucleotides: TGCGCCAGCAGCCATCCGTGGGGAGGGTCCGGGGCCAACGTCCTGACTTTC. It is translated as CASSHPWGGSGANVLTF.

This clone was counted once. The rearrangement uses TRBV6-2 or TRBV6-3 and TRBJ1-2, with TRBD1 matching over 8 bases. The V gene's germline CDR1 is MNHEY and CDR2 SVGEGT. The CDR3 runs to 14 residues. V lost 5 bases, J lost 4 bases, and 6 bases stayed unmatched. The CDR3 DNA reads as TGTGCCAGCAGTCGTGCACAGGGGGTCTATGGCTACACCTTC. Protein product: CASSRAQGVYGYTF.

Here the CDR3 reads CASGPLDTQYF. The CDR3 DNA is TGTGCTAGTGGTCCGTTAGATACGCAGTATTTT. This rearrangement joins TRBV12-5 to TRBJ2-3; no clear D. Between the trimmed V and J ends, which lost 5 bases and 5 bases, there was a span of 5 bases. The germline CDR1 and CDR2 sequences are LGHNT and FRNRAP. The CDR3 loop spans 11 amino acids.

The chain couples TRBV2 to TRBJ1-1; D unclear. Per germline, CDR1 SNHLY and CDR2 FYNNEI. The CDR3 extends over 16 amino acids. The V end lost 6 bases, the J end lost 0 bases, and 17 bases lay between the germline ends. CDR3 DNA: TGTGCCAGCAGGTTAGACAAACTCTACCTGAACACTGAAGCTTTCTTT. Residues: CASRLDKLYLNTEAFF.

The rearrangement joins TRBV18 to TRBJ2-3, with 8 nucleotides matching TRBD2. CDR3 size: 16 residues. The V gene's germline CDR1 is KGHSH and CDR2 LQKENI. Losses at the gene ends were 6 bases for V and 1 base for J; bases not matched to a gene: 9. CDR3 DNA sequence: TGTGCCAGCTCCTTGGTAAGCGGGAGTGGCACAGATACGCAGTATTTT. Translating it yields CASSLVSGSGTDTQYF.

In DNA, the CDR3 is TGTGCCAGCAGCCACCGACAGTCCCTTAACTATGGCTACACCTTC. This encodes CASSHRQSLNYGYTF. The chain employs TRBV3-1 (or the pseudogene TRBV3-2) and TRBJ1-2, with TRBD1 as a possible D gene (5 bases). With 3 bases removed from V and 1 base from J, the gap between germline ends came to 12 bases. Germline values: CDR1 LGHDT, CDR2 YNNKEL (reference sequence). The CDR3 has 15 residues.

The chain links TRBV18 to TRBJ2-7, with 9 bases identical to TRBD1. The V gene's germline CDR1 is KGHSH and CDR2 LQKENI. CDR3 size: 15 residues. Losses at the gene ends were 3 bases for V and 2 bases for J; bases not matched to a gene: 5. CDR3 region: CASSPGGDRAYEQYF. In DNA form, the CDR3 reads TGTGCCAGCTCACCTGGAGGGGACAGGGCCTACGAGCAGTACTTC.

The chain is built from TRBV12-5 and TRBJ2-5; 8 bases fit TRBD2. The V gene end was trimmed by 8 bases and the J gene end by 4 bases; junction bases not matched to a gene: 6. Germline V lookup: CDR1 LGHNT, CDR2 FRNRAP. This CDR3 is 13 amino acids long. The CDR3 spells CASSRGGSETQYF. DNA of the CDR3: TGTGCTAGTAGTCGGGGGGGCTCAGAGACCCAGTACTTC. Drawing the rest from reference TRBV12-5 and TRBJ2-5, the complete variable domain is DARVTQTPRHKVTEMGQEVTMRCQPILGHNTVFWYRQTMMQGLELLAYFRNRAPLDDSGMPKDRFSAEMPDATLATLKIQPSEPRDSAVYFCASSRGGSETQYFGPGTRLLVL.

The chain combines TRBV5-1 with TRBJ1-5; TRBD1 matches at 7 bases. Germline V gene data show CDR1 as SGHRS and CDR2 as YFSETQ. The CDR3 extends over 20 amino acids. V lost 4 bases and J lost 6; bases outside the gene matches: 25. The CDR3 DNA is TGCGCCAGCAGCGAATGGGGGACAGATCATAGGGCCCAGGAGGGTCAGCCCCAGCATTTT. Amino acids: CASSEWGTDHRAQEGQPQHF. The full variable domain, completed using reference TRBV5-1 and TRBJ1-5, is KAGVTQTPRYLIKTRGQQVTLSCSPISGHRSVSWYQQTPGQGLQFLFEYFSETQRNKGNFPGRFSGRQFSNSRSEMNVSTLELGDSALYLCASSEWGTDHRAQEGQPQHFGDGTRLSIL.

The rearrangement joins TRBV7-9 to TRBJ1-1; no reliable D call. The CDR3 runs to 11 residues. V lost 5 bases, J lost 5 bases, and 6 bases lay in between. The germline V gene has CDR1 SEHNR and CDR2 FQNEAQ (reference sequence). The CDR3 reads CASSEATEAFF. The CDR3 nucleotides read TGTGCCAGCAGCGAAGCGACTGAAGCTTTCTTT. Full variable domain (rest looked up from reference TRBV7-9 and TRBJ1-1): DTGVSQNPRHKITKRGQNVTFRCDPISEHNRLYWYRQTLGQGPEFLTYFQNEAQLEKSRLLSDRFSAERPKGSFSTLEIQRTEQGDSAMYLCASSEATEAFFGQGTRLTVV.